The 5 T cell receptor beta chains below were found in one sample sequenced in a study of T cell changes during pregnancy in multiple sclerosis (dated by TCRdb to between 2018 and 2021). The library was prepared using the immunoSEQ multiplex PCR assay. In TCRdb, the immuneACCESS table is reduced to in-frame sequences with V and J assigned. These tables do not hold every clone; where another copy was compared, an unresolved V gene accounts for under half, and the others remain unexplained. Here the sample has 36,000 or so clones; 75% to 90% occur a single time. The ten largest account for approximately 10% of the sample. Sample: CD8+ T cells from peripheral blood mononuclear cells, taken in the third trimester of pregnancy. The receptors stem from a female donor with multiple sclerosis, enrolled in a pregnancy study.

This clone was seen once. CDR3 loop: CASSLVSNYGYTF. CDR3 nucleotides: TGTGCCAGCAGCTTAGTGAGTAACTATGGCTACACCTTC. The chain carries TRBV13 and TRBJ1-2, with no clear D. The V gene lost 1 base and the J gene lost 1 base, with 4 bases spanning the gap. The germline V gene encodes CDR1 PRHDT and CDR2 FYEKMQ (reference sequence). CDR3 length: 13 amino acids.

About this clone itself: Germline and junction disagree at one end, which may indicate a read error. The same CDR3 arises from other DNA sequences in this sample as well. The V and J genes are TRBV2 and TRBJ2-7; possibly TRBD1 for D (6 bases). This CDR3 contains 14 residues. Germline V gives CDR1 SNHLY, CDR2 FYNNEI. The CDR3 here is CASSPRDISYEQYF. DNA for the CDR3: TGCGCCAGCAGTCCCCGGGACATTTCCTACGAGCAGTACTTC.

The chain combines TRBV6-5 with TRBJ1-5, with D possibly matching TRBD1 (5 bases). The CDR3 consists of 15 residues. V gave up 6 bases and J gave up 0 bases, with 12 bases separating them. The germline CDR1 and CDR2 sequences are MNHEY and SVGAGI. The CDR3 DNA reads TGTGCCAGCAGGAAAGCAGGGAATAGCAATCAGCCCCAGCATTTT. Translating gives CASRKAGNSNQPQHF.

The CDR3 DNA follows: TGTGCCAGCAGCGTATACCAGGACTATGGCTACACCTTC. Translated, it gives CASSVYQDYGYTF. The rearrangement links TRBV9 to TRBJ1-2; D gene unclear. V shed 1 base and J shed 3 bases, with 7 bases lying between them. CDR1 is SGDLS, CDR2 YYNGEE, per germline. CDR3 size: 13 residues.

The rearrangement uses TRBV2 and TRBJ2-7, with 10 bases that match TRBD2. The germline V gene has CDR1 SNHLY and CDR2 FYNNEI. There are 15 residues in the CDR3. After removal of 4 bases from V and 0 bases from J, the junction contained 3 bases not matched to a gene. CDR3 in amino acids: CASSVSGGPSYEQYF. The CDR3 bases are TGTGCCAGCAGTGTTAGCGGGGGGCCCTCCTACGAGCAGTACTTC.